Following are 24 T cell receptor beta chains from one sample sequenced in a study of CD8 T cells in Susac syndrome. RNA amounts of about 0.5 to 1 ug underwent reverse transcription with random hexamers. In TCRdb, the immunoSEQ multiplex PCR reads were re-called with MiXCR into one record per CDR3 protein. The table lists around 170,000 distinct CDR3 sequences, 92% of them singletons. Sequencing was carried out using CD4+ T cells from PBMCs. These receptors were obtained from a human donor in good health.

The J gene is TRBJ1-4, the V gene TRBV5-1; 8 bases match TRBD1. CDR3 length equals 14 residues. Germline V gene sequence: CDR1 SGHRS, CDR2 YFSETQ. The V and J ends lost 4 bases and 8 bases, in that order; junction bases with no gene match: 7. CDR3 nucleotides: TGCGCCAGCAGCGAGGGACAGGAAGGAGAAAAACTGTTTTTT. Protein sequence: CASSEGQEGEKLFF.

CDR3 in amino acids: CASSFTGRKNIQYF. The DNA of the CDR3 is TGTGCCAGCAGTTTCACAGGGCGCAAAAACATTCAGTACTTC. The V gene is TRBV6-6, the J gene TRBJ2-4; a weak D match, TRBD1 (6 bases). Germline V gives CDR1 MNHNY, CDR2 SVGAGI (reference sequence). The ends were cut back, 4 bases at V and 3 bases at J, with 10 bases in the middle. The CDR3 length is 14 residues.

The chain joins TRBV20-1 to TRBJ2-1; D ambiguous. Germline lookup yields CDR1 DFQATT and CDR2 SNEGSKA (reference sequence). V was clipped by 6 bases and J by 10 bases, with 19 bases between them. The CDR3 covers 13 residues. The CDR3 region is CSAYDPGPSEQFF. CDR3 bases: TGCAGTGCCTATGACCCCGGACCCAGCGAGCAGTTCTTC.

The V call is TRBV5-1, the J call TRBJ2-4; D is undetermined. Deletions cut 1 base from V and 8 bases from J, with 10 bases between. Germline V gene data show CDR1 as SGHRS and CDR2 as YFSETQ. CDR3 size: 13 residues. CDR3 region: CASSLTPRDIQYF. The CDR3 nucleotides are TGCGCCAGCAGCTTGACGCCAAGGGACATTCAGTACTTC.

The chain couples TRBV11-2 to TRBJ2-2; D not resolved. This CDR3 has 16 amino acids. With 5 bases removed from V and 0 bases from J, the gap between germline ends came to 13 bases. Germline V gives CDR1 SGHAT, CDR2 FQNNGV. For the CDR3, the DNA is TGTGCCAGCAGCGTGGTCAGGCCCCCGAACACCGGGGAGCTGTTTTTT. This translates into CASSVVRPPNTGELFF.

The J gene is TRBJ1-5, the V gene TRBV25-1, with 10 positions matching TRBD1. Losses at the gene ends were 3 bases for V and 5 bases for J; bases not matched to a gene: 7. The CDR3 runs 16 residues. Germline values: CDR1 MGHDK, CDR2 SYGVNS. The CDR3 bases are TGTGCCAGCAGTGAGGCGGGGACAGGGGCACATCAGCCCCAGCATTTT. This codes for CASSEAGTGAHQPQHF.

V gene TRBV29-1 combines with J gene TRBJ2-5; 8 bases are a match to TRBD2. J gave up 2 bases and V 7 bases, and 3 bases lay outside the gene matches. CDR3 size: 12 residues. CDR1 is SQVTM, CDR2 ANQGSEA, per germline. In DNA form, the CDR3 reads TGCAGCGCCGGGGGGGCGCAAGAGACCCAGTACTTC. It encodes CSAGGAQETQYF.

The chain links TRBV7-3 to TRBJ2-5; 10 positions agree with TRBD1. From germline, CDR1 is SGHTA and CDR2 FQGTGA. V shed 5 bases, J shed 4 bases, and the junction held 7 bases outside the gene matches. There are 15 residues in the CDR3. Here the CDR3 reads CASSRQGAGRETQYF. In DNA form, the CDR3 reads TGTGCCAGCAGCAGACAGGGGGCCGGACGAGAGACCCAGTACTTC.

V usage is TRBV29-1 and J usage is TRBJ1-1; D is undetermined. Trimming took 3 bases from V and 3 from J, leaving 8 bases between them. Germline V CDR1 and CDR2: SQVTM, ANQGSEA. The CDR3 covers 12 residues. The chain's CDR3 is CSVDLGYTEAFF. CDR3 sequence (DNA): TGCAGCGTTGATCTGGGTTACACTGAAGCTTTCTTT.

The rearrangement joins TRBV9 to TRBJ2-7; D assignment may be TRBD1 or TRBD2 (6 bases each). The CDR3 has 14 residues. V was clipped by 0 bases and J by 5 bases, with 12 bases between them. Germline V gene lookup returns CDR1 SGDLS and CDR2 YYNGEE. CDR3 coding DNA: TGTGCCAGCAGCGTAGGGGGGGCTCTGAACGAGCAGTACTTC. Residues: CASSVGGALNEQYF. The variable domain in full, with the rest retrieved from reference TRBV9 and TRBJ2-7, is DSGVTQTPKHLITATGQRVTLRCSPRSGDLSVYWYQQSLDQGLQFLIQYYNGEERAKGNILERFSAQQFPDLHSELNLSSLELGDSALYFCASSVGGALNEQYFGPGTRLTVT.

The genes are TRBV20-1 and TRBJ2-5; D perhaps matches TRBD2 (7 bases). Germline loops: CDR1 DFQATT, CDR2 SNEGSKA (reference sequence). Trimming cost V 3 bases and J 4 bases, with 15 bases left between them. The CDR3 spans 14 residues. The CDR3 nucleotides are TGCAGTGCTAGTTTTCCGAGGGGGGGAGAGACCCAGTACTTC. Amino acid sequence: CSASFPRGGETQYF.

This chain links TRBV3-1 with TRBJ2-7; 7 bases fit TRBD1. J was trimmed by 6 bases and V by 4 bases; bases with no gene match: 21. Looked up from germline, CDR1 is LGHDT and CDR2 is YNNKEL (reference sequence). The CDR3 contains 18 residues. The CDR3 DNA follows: TGTGCCAGCAGCCGAACCCTAATGTCCGGGACAGCCCGCTCCGAGCAGTACTTC. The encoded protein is CASSRTLMSGTARSEQYF.

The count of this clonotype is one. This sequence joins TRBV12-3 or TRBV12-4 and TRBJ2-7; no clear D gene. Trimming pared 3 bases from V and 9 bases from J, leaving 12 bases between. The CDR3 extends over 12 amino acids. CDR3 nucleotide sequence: TGTGCCAGCAGTTTGGATATCAGCGTGCAGTACTTC. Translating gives CASSLDISVQYF.

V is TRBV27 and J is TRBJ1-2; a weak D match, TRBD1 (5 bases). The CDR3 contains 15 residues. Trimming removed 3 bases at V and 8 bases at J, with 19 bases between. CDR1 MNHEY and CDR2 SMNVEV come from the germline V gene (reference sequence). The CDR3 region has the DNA TGTGCCAGCAGTTTTGGCGGGGCGGCTGGAGCCGGCTACACCTTC. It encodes CASSFGGAAGAGYTF.

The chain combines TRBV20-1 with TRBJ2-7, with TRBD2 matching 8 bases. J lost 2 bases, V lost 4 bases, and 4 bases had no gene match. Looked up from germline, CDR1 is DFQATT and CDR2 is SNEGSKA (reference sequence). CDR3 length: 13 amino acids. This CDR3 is CSANRGGAYEQYF. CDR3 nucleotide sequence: TGCAGTGCTAATCGGGGGGGGGCCTACGAGCAGTACTTC.

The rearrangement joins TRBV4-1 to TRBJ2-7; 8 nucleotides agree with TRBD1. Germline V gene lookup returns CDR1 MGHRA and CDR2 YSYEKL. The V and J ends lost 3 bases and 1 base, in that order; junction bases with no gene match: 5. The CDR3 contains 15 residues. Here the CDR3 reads CASSHNGQGSYEQYF. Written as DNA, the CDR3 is TGCGCCAGCAGCCACAACGGACAGGGATCCTACGAGCAGTACTTC.

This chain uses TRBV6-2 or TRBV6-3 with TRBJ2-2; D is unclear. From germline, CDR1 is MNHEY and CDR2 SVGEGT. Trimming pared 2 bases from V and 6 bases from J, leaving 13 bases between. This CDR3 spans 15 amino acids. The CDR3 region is CASSYLGITAGELFF. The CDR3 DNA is TGTGCCAGCAGTTACCTGGGCATAACGGCCGGGGAGCTGTTTTTT.

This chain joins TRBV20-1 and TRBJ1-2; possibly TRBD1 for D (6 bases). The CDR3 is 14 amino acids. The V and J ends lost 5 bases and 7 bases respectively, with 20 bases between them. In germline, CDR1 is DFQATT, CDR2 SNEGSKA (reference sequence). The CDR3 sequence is CSALPPGGAFGYTF. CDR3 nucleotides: TGCAGTGCTCTCCCGCCTGGGGGGGCGTTTGGCTACACCTTC.

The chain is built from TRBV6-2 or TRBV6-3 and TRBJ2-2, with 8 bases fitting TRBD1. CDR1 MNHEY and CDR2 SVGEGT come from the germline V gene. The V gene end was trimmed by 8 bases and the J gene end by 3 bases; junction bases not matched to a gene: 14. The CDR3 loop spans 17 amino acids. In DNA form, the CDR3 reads TGTGCCAGCGATGACAGGGGTCTTTGGTGGGACACCGGGGAGCTGTTTTTT. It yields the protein CASDDRGLWWDTGELFF.

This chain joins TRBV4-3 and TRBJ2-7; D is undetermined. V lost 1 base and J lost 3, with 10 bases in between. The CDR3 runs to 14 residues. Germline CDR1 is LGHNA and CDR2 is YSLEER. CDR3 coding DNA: TGCGCCAGCAGCCAAGGTGACGGCGACTACGAGCAGTACTTC. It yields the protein CASSQGDGDYEQYF.

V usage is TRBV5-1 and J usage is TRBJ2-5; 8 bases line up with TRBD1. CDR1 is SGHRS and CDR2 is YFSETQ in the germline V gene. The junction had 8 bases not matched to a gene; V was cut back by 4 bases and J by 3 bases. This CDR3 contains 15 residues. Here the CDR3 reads CASSTLGTGEETQYF. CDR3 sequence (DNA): TGCGCCAGCAGCACACTCGGGACAGGCGAAGAGACCCAGTACTTC.

The CDR3 sequence: CAISAAGLTLEQYF. The CDR3 DNA sequence: TGTGCCATCAGTGCCGCCGGGCTAACCCTCGAGCAGTACTTC. The chain joins TRBV10-3 to TRBJ2-7, with D uncertain. V lost 4 bases and J lost 6, with 16 bases in between. This CDR3 spans 14 amino acids. CDR1 is ENHRY, CDR2 SYGVKD, per germline.

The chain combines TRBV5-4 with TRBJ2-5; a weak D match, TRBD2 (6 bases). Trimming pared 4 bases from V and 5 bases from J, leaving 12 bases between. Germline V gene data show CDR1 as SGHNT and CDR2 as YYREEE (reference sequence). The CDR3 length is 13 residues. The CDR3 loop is CASSRDSLETQYF. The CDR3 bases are TGTGCCAGCAGCCGGGACTCCTTGGAGACCCAGTACTTC.

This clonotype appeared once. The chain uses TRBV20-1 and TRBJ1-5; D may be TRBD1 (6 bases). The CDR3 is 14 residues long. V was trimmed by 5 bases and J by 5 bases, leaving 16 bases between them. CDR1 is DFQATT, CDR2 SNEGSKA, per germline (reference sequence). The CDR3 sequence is CSAPGQRRYQPQHF. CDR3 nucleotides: TGCAGTGCTCCAGGACAGCGGCGTTATCAGCCCCAGCATTTT.